The T cell receptor beta chain described here comes from a study of blood T cells in healthy people across ages. J was trimmed by 7 bases and V by 4 bases; bases with no gene match: 16. The length of the CDR3 is 17 residues. Germline loops: CDR1 SQVTM, CDR2 ANQGSEA. This clonotype was counted a few times. Its antigen remains unidentified. A second about 6 to 12 cycle PCR used barcoded and J-beta primers. Sequencing of every sample gave 3 million or more CDR3-containing paired-end reads. TCRdb re-analysed the 5' RACE reads in MiXCR, keeping a single row per CDR3 protein. The sample lists 780,000 or so distinct CDR3 sequences, around 25% occurring once. Overall study findings and caveats: Among T cells, TCR beta diversity per million cells dropped roughly linearly as age rose. Naive T cell percentage showed a strong correlation with TCR beta diversity. Reliance upon unsorted PBMCs precluded definitive naive versus antigen-experienced comparison.

This sample was shared with a second study, whose subject was T cells of mothers and their children.

The rearrangement uses TRBV29-1 and TRBJ2-4, with TRBD1 matching 10 bases. This sequence was found in a boy younger than 18 in good health. Sample: blood. CDR3 region: CSVVSGTGVQGGNIQYF. The CDR3 nucleotides read TGCAGCGTTGTTTCCGGGACAGGGGTCCAGGGGGGGAACATTCAGTACTTC. Looking up the rest from reference TRBV29-1 and TRBJ2-4 gives the full variable domain: SAVISQKPSRDICQRGTSLTIQCQVDSQVTMMFWYRQQPGQSLTLIATANQGSEATYESGFVIDKFPISRPNLTFSTLTVSNMSPEDSSIYLCSVVSGTGVQGGNIQYFGAGTRLSVL.